Each of the 3 T cell receptor beta chains below was sequenced from the same sample in a study of T cell repertoires in cytomegalovirus infection. TCRdb reprocessed the reads via MiXCR and lists one record per CDR3 protein. The data show roughly 700,000 distinct CDR3 sequences, with 33% seen just once and around a sixth held by the top ten. For these receptors, no antigen is known. The source was cultured PBMCs, collected from culture after CMV antigen stimulation. These TCRs come from a human donor in good health (CMV status not recorded). Some clones in this sample may be carry-over from other donors' samples.

The chain has TRBV23-1 and TRBJ1-5; a possible D gene is TRBD1 (5 bases). TRBV23-1 counts as an open reading frame of uncertain function. This CDR3 is built from 15 residues. V was cut by 1 base and J by 11 bases, with 18 bases left in between. The DNA of the CDR3 is TGCGCCAGCAGTCAATTACTTTGGCGGGACTTGACCCAGCATTTT. Residues: CASSQLLWRDLTQHF.

This clonotype came up a few times. This chain uses TRBV10-3 with TRBJ1-5; D not certain. Looked up from germline, CDR1 is ENHRY and CDR2 is SYGVKD. Between the trimmed V and J ends, which lost 4 bases and 1 base, there was a span of 5 bases. This CDR3 has 13 amino acids. CDR3 loop: CAISGYSNQPQHF. CDR3 in DNA: TGTGCCATCAGTGGATACAGCAATCAGCCCCAGCATTTT.

Only a few counts were recorded for this clonotype. The CDR3 DNA follows: TGTGCCAGCAGCTCCGGGACAGCTTCCTATGGCTACACCTTC. Translated: CASSSGTASYGYTF. V and J are TRBV12-3 or TRBV12-4 and TRBJ1-2; 7 positions match TRBD1. The V and J ends lost 6 bases and 4 bases, in that order; junction bases with no gene match: 8. This CDR3 is built from 14 residues.